One and the same sample provided the 24 T cell receptor beta chains below, sequenced in a study of cytomegalovirus exposure and HLA in healthy donors. Vbeta (60) and Jbeta (13) primers were used in the PCR. The method was immunoSEQ multiplex PCR; TCRdb's version includes in-frame clones alone and lacks a portion of them. Altogether 98,000 or so clones are present, around three quarters being singletons, with the ten largest covering 16%. Sequenced material: PBMCs. The source of these receptors is a man aged 55 to 69 in good health and CMV-seropositive.

J is TRBJ2-3 and V is TRBV29-1; D gene uncertain. Germline values: CDR1 SQVTM, CDR2 ANQGSEA. This CDR3 spans 13 amino acids. Between the trimmed V and J ends, which lost 2 bases and 2 bases, there was a span of 8 bases. The CDR3 protein is CSVESYPTDTQYF. CDR3 in DNA: TGCAGCGTTGAATCCTACCCCACAGATACGCAGTATTTT.

The J gene is TRBJ2-3, the V gene TRBV19; D gene ambiguous. The germline V gene encodes CDR1 LNHDA and CDR2 SQIVND (reference sequence). Deletions cut 2 bases from V and 0 bases from J, with 12 bases between. There are 16 residues in the CDR3. The DNA of the CDR3 is TGTGCCAGTAGTATATCGTCGCGGCTTAGCACAGATACGCAGTATTTT. Protein sequence: CASSISSRLSTDTQYF.

CDR3 in DNA: TGTGCCACGCAGGGAATGAATTCACCCCTCCACTTT. This encodes CATQGMNSPLHF. The gene calls are TRBV11-2 and TRBJ1-6; TRBD1 might be the D (5 bases). In germline, CDR1 is SGHAT, CDR2 FQNNGV. This CDR3 contains 12 residues. The ends were cut back, 10 bases at V and 7 bases at J, with 11 bases in the middle.

The chain has TRBV15 and TRBJ1-1; D uncertain. Trimming removed 1 base at V and 0 bases at J, with 9 bases between. The CDR3 spans 15 residues. The V gene's germline CDR1 is LNHNV and CDR2 YYDKDF (reference sequence). The CDR3 DNA is TGTGCCACCAGCAGAGGCAACGCGATGAACACTGAAGCTTTCTTT. It codes for CATSRGNAMNTEAFF.

The chain uses TRBV19 and TRBJ1-5; 10 positions match TRBD1. The germline CDR1 and CDR2 sequences are LNHDA and SQIVND (reference sequence). Unmatched junction bases numbered 4, after V lost 7 bases and J lost 1 base. The CDR3 sequence is 15 residues long. The CDR3 DNA follows: TGTGCCAGTAACCCGGGACAGGGGAGCAATCAGCCCCAGCATTTT. This sequence encodes CASNPGQGSNQPQHF.

The CDR3 region has the DNA TGTGCCAGCAGCTCACTTCCCTCGGAGACCCAGTACTTC. It translates to CASSSLPSETQYF. The J gene is TRBJ2-5, the V gene TRBV5-6; D is uncertain. Germline V gene data show CDR1 as SGHDT and CDR2 as YYEEEE. The ends were cut back, 3 bases at V and 5 bases at J, with 11 bases in the middle. The CDR3 has 13 residues. The full variable domain, with the rest looked up from reference TRBV5-6 and TRBJ2-5, is DAGVTQSPTHLIKTRGQQVTLRCSPKSGHDTVSWYQQALGQGPQFIFQYYEEEERQRGNFPDRFSGHQFPNYSSELNVNALLLGDSALYLCASSSLPSETQYFGPGTRLLVL.

The chain couples TRBV2 to TRBJ2-7, with D possibly matching TRBD1 (6 bases). V gave up 2 bases and J gave up 2 bases, with 13 bases separating them. Germline CDR1 and CDR2: SNHLY and FYNNEI. This CDR3 has 15 residues. CDR3 region: CASSETGQATYEQYF. CDR3 bases: TGTGCCAGCAGTGAAACAGGGCAGGCAACCTACGAGCAGTACTTC.

The genes are TRBV29-1 and TRBJ2-5; no definite D call. V lost 0 bases, J lost 4 bases, and 6 bases lay in between. CDR1 and CDR2 from the germline V gene are SQVTM and ANQGSEA. This CDR3 contains 12 residues. The CDR3 reads CSVEESRETQYF. The CDR3 region has the DNA TGCAGCGTTGAAGAATCCAGAGAGACCCAGTACTTC.

The chain joins TRBV7-9 to TRBJ2-4; 7 bases fit TRBD1. The V and J ends lost 5 bases and 3 bases, in that order; junction bases with no gene match: 10. CDR3 length: 16 amino acids. The germline V gene has CDR1 SEHNR and CDR2 FQNEAQ (reference sequence). The CDR3 nucleotides are TGTGCCAGCAGCCGGGACAGTCCAGGGGGCAAAAACATTCAGTACTTC. Its protein is CASSRDSPGGKNIQYF.

The V call is TRBV12-5, the J call TRBJ2-5; 7 nucleotides match TRBD1. Germline V gives CDR1 LGHNT, CDR2 FRNRAP. J gave up 2 bases and V 0 bases, and 12 bases lay outside the gene matches. The CDR3 runs 18 residues. The CDR3 DNA follows: TGTGCTAGTGGTTTGGTACTGCGGACAGGAGCTCTACAAGAGACCCAGTACTTC. This encodes CASGLVLRTGALQETQYF.

The chain links TRBV5-1 to TRBJ2-1; possible D gene TRBD2, 6 bases. The CDR3 length is 13 residues. Germline-derived CDR1 and CDR2 are SGHRS and YFSETQ. V dropped 7 bases and J dropped 7 bases, with 15 bases sitting between them. The CDR3 DNA sequence: TGCGCCAGCGGGGGGTTTTCTTCGAATGAGCAGTTCTTC. Translated, it gives CASGGFSSNEQFF. The full variable domain, completed using reference TRBV5-1 and TRBJ2-1, is KAGVTQTPRYLIKTRGQQVTLSCSPISGHRSVSWYQQTPGQGLQFLFEYFSETQRNKGNFPGRFSGRQFSNSRSEMNVSTLELGDSALYLCASGGFSSNEQFFGPGTRLTVL.

J is TRBJ2-7 and V is TRBV14, with D perhaps TRBD1 (6 bases). Germline V CDR1 and CDR2: SGHDN, FVKESK. The CDR3 has 13 residues. V was pared by 6 bases and J by 3 bases, with 12 bases between. The DNA of the CDR3 is TGTGCCAGCAGACTATCGGACAGCTACGAGCAGTACTTC. Its protein is CASRLSDSYEQYF.

The V gene is TRBV4-3, the J gene TRBJ1-2; D ambiguous. Germline V gene sequence: CDR1 LGHNA, CDR2 YSLEER. The CDR3 contains 14 residues. V lost 4 bases and J lost 2, with 11 bases in between. In DNA form, the CDR3 reads TGCGCCAGCAGCCCAAGCGGAGGGAACTATGGCTACACCTTC. It specifies CASSPSGGNYGYTF.

The sample holds a few counts of this clone. The chain combines TRBV7-9 with TRBJ2-7; 7 bases are shared with TRBD2. This CDR3 has 14 amino acids. From germline, CDR1 is SEHNR and CDR2 FQNEAQ (reference sequence). V was clipped by 3 bases and J by 7 bases; unmatched bases: 9. CDR3 nucleotides: TGTGCCAGCAGCTTGCGGGGGTCCCCTGGGGAGCAGTACTTC. Translated: CASSLRGSPGEQYF.

The sample holds a few counts of this clone. The V and J genes are TRBV4-1 and TRBJ1-5, with TRBD1 matching over 8 bases. The V segment lost 4 bases and the J segment 4 bases; nucleotides outside the gene matches: 6. Germline V gives CDR1 MGHRA, CDR2 YSYEKL. The CDR3 contains 15 residues. The CDR3 here is CASSRGRDRNQPQHF. Written as DNA, the CDR3 is TGCGCCAGCAGCCGAGGGAGGGACAGGAATCAGCCCCAGCATTTT.

The gene calls are TRBV6-5 and TRBJ1-2; the D is unclear. The CDR3 spans 13 residues. V was cut by 2 bases and J by 5 bases, with 9 bases left in between. Germline V gene lookup returns CDR1 MNHEY and CDR2 SVGAGI. The CDR3 loop is CASSYTRGYGYTF. CDR3 nucleotide sequence: TGTGCCAGCAGTTACACCCGGGGATATGGCTACACCTTC.

V gene TRBV7-2 combines with J gene TRBJ2-7, with 8 bases matching TRBD2. J was trimmed by 2 bases and V by 5 bases; bases with no gene match: 8. Germline-derived CDR1 and CDR2 are SGHTA and FQGNSA. The CDR3 sequence is 15 residues long. The CDR3 coding sequence is TGTGCCAGCAGCCCCCGGGGGGGAGCGGCCTACGAGCAGTACTTC. It yields the protein CASSPRGGAAYEQYF.

The chain carries TRBV19 and TRBJ2-3; maybe TRBD2 (6 bases). V lost 10 bases to trimming and J lost 1 base, with 15 bases between them. This CDR3 has 14 amino acids. The germline V gene encodes CDR1 LNHDA and CDR2 SQIVND (reference sequence). CDR3 DNA sequence: TGTGCCACCCTAGAGCGGGTGGGCACAGATACGCAGTATTTT. This translates into CATLERVGTDTQYF.

This clone showed up just a few times. CDR3 residues: CASSLVGGSYNEQFF. CDR3 in DNA: TGTGCCAGCAGCCTCGTGGGGGGCTCCTACAATGAGCAGTTCTTC. The chain has TRBV9 and TRBJ2-1; D perhaps matches TRBD2 (6 bases). The V and J ends lost 4 bases and 0 bases respectively, with 11 bases between them. Germline V lookup: CDR1 SGDLS, CDR2 YYNGEE. There are 15 residues in the CDR3.

This sequence joins TRBV11-2 and TRBJ2-1, with 7 bases identical to TRBD1. The germline gives CDR1 SGHAT, CDR2 FQNNGV. The CDR3 consists of 14 residues. The J segment lost 6 bases and the V segment lost 5 bases, leaving 7 bases of the junction unmatched. Here the CDR3 DNA reads TGTGCCAGCAGCCCACAGCCAGGGGGCAATGAGCAGTTCTTC. This encodes CASSPQPGGNEQFF.

The chain uses TRBV5-4 and TRBJ2-7, with D perhaps matching TRBD2 (6 bases). The CDR3 consists of 13 residues. V lost 4 bases and J lost 4, with 12 bases in between. Germline lookup yields CDR1 SGHNT and CDR2 YYREEE (reference sequence). The CDR3 protein is CASSPAGGYEQYF. Written as DNA, the CDR3 is TGTGCCAGCAGCCCGGCCGGGGGATACGAGCAGTACTTC. Combining the CDR3 with reference TRBV5-4 and TRBJ2-7 gives the whole variable domain ETGVTQSPTHLIKTRGQQVTLRCSSQSGHNTVSWYQQALGQGPQFIFQYYREEENGRGNFPPRFSGLQFPNYSSELNVNALELDDSALYLCASSPAGGYEQYFGPGTRLTVT.

The gene calls are TRBV5-1 and TRBJ2-7, with 9 nucleotides matching TRBD1. CDR1 is SGHRS and CDR2 is YFSETQ in the germline V gene. The junction had 12 bases not matched to a gene; V was cut back by 1 base and J by 4 bases. This CDR3 has 17 residues. The CDR3 DNA reads as TGCGCCAGCAGCTTGTACGTTGGACAGGGGAATTTGTACGAGCAGTACTTC. The encoded protein is CASSLYVGQGNLYEQYF.

This clone was observed a few times. The chain employs TRBV5-5 and TRBJ2-7; 8 bases are a match to TRBD1. Germline V gene data show CDR1 as SGHKS and CDR2 as YYEKEE (reference sequence). The CDR3 has 14 residues. Trimming took 0 bases from V and 3 from J; bases not matched to a gene: 2. The CDR3, as DNA: TGTGCCAGCAGCTTGGGTACAGGGGGCTACGAGCAGTACTTC. It codes for CASSLGTGGYEQYF. Filled out from reference TRBV5-5 and TRBJ2-7, the complete variable domain reads DAGVTQSPTHLIKTRGQQVTLRCSPISGHKSVSWYQQVLGQGPQFIFQYYEKEERGRGNFPDRFSARQFPNYSSELNVNALLLGDSALYLCASSLGTGGYEQYFGPGTRLTVT.

This clone was detected only a few times. The chain combines TRBV4-2 with TRBJ1-1; 7 bases are shared with TRBD1. V trimming: 1 base; J trimming: 3 bases; junction bases outside the gene matches: 11. The germline V gene encodes CDR1 LGHNA and CDR2 YNFKEQ. CDR3 size: 17 residues. This CDR3 is CASSQGQGSPGDTEAFF. CDR3 DNA: TGTGCCAGCAGCCAAGGACAGGGATCACCGGGGGACACTGAAGCTTTCTTT.